Below, 18 T cell receptor beta chains from the same sample are listed, as sequenced in a study of T cell changes during pregnancy in multiple sclerosis. Produced via immunoSEQ multiplex PCR; TCRdb's table is partial and in-frame only. The sample lists 90,000 to 100,000 clones, 92% seen once, with about 2.5% in the top ten. This material consisted of peripheral blood, taken after pregnancy. The receptors stem from a female donor in good health, enrolled as a control in a pregnancy study.

This clone was counted a single time. CDR3 in DNA: TGTGCCAGCAGCGTTGAAGGACTAAACAATGAGCAGTTCTTC. Its translation: CASSVEGLNNEQFF. The V call is TRBV9, the J call TRBJ2-1; TRBD2 might be the D (6 bases). The CDR3 consists of 14 residues. The ends were cut back, 2 bases at V and 5 bases at J, with 11 bases in the middle. The germline CDR1 and CDR2 sequences are SGDLS and YYNGEE.

The table lists this clone with a count of one. J is TRBJ1-4 and V is TRBV10-1; TRBD1 might be the D (5 bases). The CDR3 is made up of 15 amino acids. Germline V CDR1 and CDR2: WNHNN, SYGVQD (reference sequence). V was shortened by 0 bases and J by 7 bases, with 12 bases between the two germline ends. The chain's CDR3 is CASSESRIGGEKLFF. In DNA form, the CDR3 reads TGCGCCAGCAGTGAGTCTAGGATCGGGGGTGAAAAACTGTTTTTT.

The chain couples TRBV30 to TRBJ2-3; 7 bases map to TRBD2. The CDR3 contains 14 residues. V lost 2 bases to trimming and J lost 4 bases; unmatched junction nucleotides: 6. Germline V CDR1 and CDR2: GTSNPN, SVGIG (reference sequence). CDR3 in amino acids: CAWSYSGAADTQYF. The CDR3, as DNA: TGTGCCTGGAGTTACAGCGGGGCAGCAGATACGCAGTATTTT.

The V gene is TRBV5-4, the J gene TRBJ2-7, with 11 bases identical to TRBD1. The CDR3 has 15 amino acids. Germline lookup yields CDR1 SGHNT and CDR2 YYREEE (reference sequence). The junction had 6 bases not matched to a gene; V was cut back by 4 bases and J by 3 bases. The CDR3 DNA reads as TGTGCCAGCAGCCGCGGGGGACAGGGGGTCTACGAGCAGTACTTC. It translates to CASSRGGQGVYEQYF.

The chain joins TRBV7-9 to TRBJ2-7, with D possibly being TRBD1 (6 bases). Germline-derived CDR1 and CDR2 are SEHNR and FQNEAQ (reference sequence). This CDR3 comprises 14 residues. Trimming took off 1 base at V and 5 bases at J, with 12 bases between the two ends. The CDR3 is CASSLGTAVDEQYF. The CDR3 DNA reads TGTGCCAGCAGCTTAGGGACAGCGGTCGACGAGCAGTACTTC.

V gene TRBV9 combines with J gene TRBJ2-3, with 10 bases that match TRBD2. Germline CDR1 SGDLS, CDR2 YYNGEE. J gave up 4 bases and V 0 bases, and 8 bases lay outside the gene matches. The CDR3 extends over 17 amino acids. The CDR3 is CASSVAPLAGDADTQYF. The CDR3 DNA is TGTGCCAGCAGCGTAGCTCCGCTAGCGGGAGACGCAGATACGCAGTATTTT.

The V call is TRBV10-2, the J call TRBJ2-4, with TRBD2 as a possible D gene (5 bases). The germline V gene encodes CDR1 WSHSY and CDR2 SAAADI. The CDR3 has 15 residues. V was clipped by 5 bases and J by 4 bases, with 15 bases between them. The CDR3 here is CASSQEIWRKNIQYF. In DNA form, the CDR3 reads TGCGCCAGCAGTCAGGAGATCTGGAGGAAAAACATTCAGTACTTC.

V and J are TRBV6-5 and TRBJ1-4; perhaps TRBD1 as D (5 bases). Looked up from germline, CDR1 is MNHEY and CDR2 is SVGAGI. This CDR3 region has 15 residues. V was pared by 2 bases and J by 2 bases, with 9 bases between. The CDR3 sequence: CASSYGGGTNEKLFF. CDR3 DNA: TGTGCCAGCAGTTACGGTGGGGGGACTAATGAAAAACTGTTTTTT.

A single count supports this clone. The chain combines TRBV14 with TRBJ1-2; possible D gene TRBD1, 6 bases. Deletions cut 0 bases from V and 2 bases from J, with 7 bases between. The CDR3 has 14 amino acids. The V gene's germline CDR1 is SGHDN and CDR2 FVKESK. The chain's CDR3 is CASSQDTGNYGYTF. The CDR3 bases are TGTGCCAGCAGCCAAGATACAGGGAACTATGGCTACACCTTC.

The CDR3 reads CASSGDRGKLFF. As DNA, the CDR3 is TGTGCCAGCAGCGGAGACAGGGGGAAACTGTTTTTT. The rearrangement joins TRBV9 to TRBJ1-4; the match to TRBD1 covers 9 bases. The CDR3 is made up of 12 amino acids. With V trimmed by 3 bases and J by 11 bases, 2 bases remained unmatched. The germline gives CDR1 SGDLS, CDR2 YYNGEE.

This chain links TRBV28 with TRBJ2-6, with unresolved D. V lost 2 bases and J 0 bases, leaving 11 bases between the germline ends. CDR1 is MDHEN and CDR2 is SYDVKM in the germline V gene. The CDR3 spans 17 residues. The CDR3 DNA is TGTGCCAGCAGTTTAACGCAGTTCAGCTCTGGGGCCAACGTCCTGACTTTC. This codes for CASSLTQFSSGANVLTF.

Only one count was recorded for this clone. The chain is built from TRBV18 and TRBJ1-1, with D unresolved. Germline values: CDR1 KGHSH, CDR2 LQKENI. There are 14 residues in the CDR3. Trimming took 2 bases from V and 1 from J, leaving 8 bases between them. As DNA, the CDR3 is TGTGCCAGCTCACCAGTGGCAGGGAACACTGAAGCTTTCTTT. Residues: CASSPVAGNTEAFF.

This chain links TRBV29-1 with TRBJ2-5, with a weak D call TRBD2 (5 bases). The CDR3 consists of 14 residues. The germline V gene encodes CDR1 SQVTM and CDR2 ANQGSEA. Trimming took off 7 bases at V and 0 bases at J, with 15 bases between the two ends. CDR3: CSAEAGIYQETQYF. The CDR3, as DNA: TGCAGCGCCGAGGCGGGCATATACCAAGAGACCCAGTACTTC.

Here the CDR3 DNA reads TGTGCCAGCAGTCGCGGGGCCTTACTACTCGATCAGCCCCAGCATTTT. Its protein is CASSRGALLLDQPQHF. The chain recombines TRBV7-2 with TRBJ1-5, with a tentative D call TRBD1 (5 bases). Trimming pared 6 bases from V and 5 bases from J, leaving 20 bases between. This CDR3 region has 16 residues. The germline CDR1 and CDR2 sequences are SGHTA and FQGNSA.

This clone was found a few times. The chain links TRBV28 to TRBJ1-1; no clear D. The CDR3 loop spans 10 amino acids. CDR1 and CDR2 (germline): MDHEN, SYDVKM. V shed 6 bases and J shed 7 bases, with 6 bases lying between them. As DNA, the CDR3 is TGTGCCAGCAGCTTACATGAAGCTTTCTTT. The encoded protein is CASSLHEAFF.

V and J are TRBV28 and TRBJ2-5, with a weak D call TRBD2 (5 bases). The CDR3 spans 15 residues. Germline V lookup: CDR1 MDHEN, CDR2 SYDVKM. The ends were cut back, 5 bases at V and 1 base at J, with 14 bases in the middle. The CDR3 nucleotides read TGTGCCAGCAGTCCCCGGGGAGCGGCCCAAGAGACCCAGTACTTC. This sequence encodes CASSPRGAAQETQYF.

The chain is built from TRBV30 and TRBJ1-1; 8 bases line up with TRBD1. The CDR3 length is 13 residues. The trim removed 3 bases at V and 3 bases at J, leaving 3 bases unmatched. Germline values: CDR1 GTSNPN, CDR2 SVGIG (reference sequence). CDR3 residues: CAWRDRVHTEAFF. DNA for the CDR3: TGTGCCTGGAGGGACAGGGTCCACACTGAAGCTTTCTTT. The variable domain in full, with the rest retrieved from reference TRBV30 and TRBJ1-1, is SQTIHQWPATLVQPVGSPLSLECTVEGTSNPNLYWYRQAAGRGLQLLFYSVGIGQISSEVPQNLSASRPQDRQFILSSKKLLLSDSGFYLCAWRDRVHTEAFFGQGTRLTVV.

V gene TRBV7-9 combines with J gene TRBJ1-1, with D possibly TRBD1 on 6 matching bases. V lost 5 bases to trimming and J lost 11 bases, with 18 bases between them. This CDR3 has 13 amino acids. CDR1 and CDR2 from the germline V gene are SEHNR and FQNEAQ (reference sequence). The CDR3 here is CASSEAGERDAFF. The DNA for the CDR3 is TGTGCCAGCAGCGAGGCAGGGGAGCGAGACGCTTTCTTT.